This T cell receptor beta chain is drawn from a study of Ad26.COV2.S vaccination and SARS-CoV-2 variants. Study details: Doses of Ad26.COV2.S were injected into muscle once or twice, 56 days apart.

CDR1 SEHNR and CDR2 FQNEAQ come from the germline V gene (reference sequence). Trimming removed 5 bases from V and 4 bases from J, with 18 bases in between. The CDR3 runs to 16 residues. Profiled with immunoSEQ multiplex PCR; TCRdb holds only in-frame clones, not every one. Altogether some 350,000 clones are present, more than 75% being singletons, with the ten largest covering less than 4%. Treatment noted: 19 received Ad26.COV2.S at low or high dose, single or two shots; five or six received placebo; per-sample allocation not given. Sampling was performed 63 days after the first vaccine or placebo injection.

This sample comprised peripheral blood, obtained in a trial of Ad26.COV2.S vaccine versus placebo. The chain has TRBV7-9 and TRBJ1-5; D uncertain. The source is a person between 18 and 65 years old who received the Ad26.COV2.S COVID-19 vaccine or a placebo. The CDR3 loop reads CASSPLQPEPNQPQHF. The CDR3 DNA is TGTGCCAGCAGCCCGTTACAGCCGGAGCCGAATCAGCCCCAGCATTTT.